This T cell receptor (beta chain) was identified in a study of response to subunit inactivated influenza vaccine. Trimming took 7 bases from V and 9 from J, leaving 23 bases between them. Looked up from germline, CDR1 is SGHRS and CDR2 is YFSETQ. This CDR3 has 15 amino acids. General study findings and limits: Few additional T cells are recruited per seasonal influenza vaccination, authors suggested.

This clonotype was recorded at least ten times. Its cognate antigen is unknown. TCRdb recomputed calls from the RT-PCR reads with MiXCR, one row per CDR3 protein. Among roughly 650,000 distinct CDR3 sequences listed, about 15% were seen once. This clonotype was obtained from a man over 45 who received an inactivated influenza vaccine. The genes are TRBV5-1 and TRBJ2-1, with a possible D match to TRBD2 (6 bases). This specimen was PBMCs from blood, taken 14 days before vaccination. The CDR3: CASAPRDSTATEQFF. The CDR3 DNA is TGCGCCAGCGCTCCCCGGGACTCCACTGCCACTGAGCAGTTCTTC.